This T cell receptor beta chain was captured in a study of blood T cells in healthy people across ages. Donation came from healthy Caucasian individuals in Russia who were aged roughly 6 to 100. There are a few counts of this clonotype. This CDR3 region has 13 residues. With V trimmed by 6 bases and J by 1 base, 0 bases remained unmatched. A sample-barcoded 5' primer and a J-beta primer mix were used in a second PCR of about 7 to 11 cycles. A minimum of 2.5 million CDR3-containing paired-end reads was obtained for each sample. TCRdb independently ran MiXCR on the 5' RACE reads; one entry per CDR3 protein. The table lists roughly 800,000 distinct CDR3 sequences, 58% of them singletons, with roughly 22% in the top ten.

This clonotype originated in a man younger than 40 in good health. The J gene is TRBJ2-1, the V gene TRBV12-3 or TRBV12-4; 7 nucleotides align to TRBD2. Material: blood. CDR3 DNA: TGTGCCAGCAGGGGGGGGTCCTACAATGAGCAGTTCTTC. Translation: CASRGGSYNEQFF.